The 13 T cell receptor beta chains given below trace back to one sample, sequenced in a study of blood T cell repertoires in COVID-19. This table comes from immunoSEQ multiplex PCR, and its TCRdb copy is limited to in-frame clones, with some not included. The sample contains roughly 190,000 clones, approximately 86% of which appear only once. Specimen: peripheral blood. The source of these receptors is a man between 65 and 85 years old with acute or convalescent COVID-19.

This clone has more than one count but fewer than ten. Additional DNA sequences in this sample encode the identical CDR3. This chain links TRBV28 with TRBJ2-1; TRBD2 might be the D (6 bases). Between the trimmed V and J ends, which lost 5 bases and 2 bases, there was a span of 10 bases. The CDR3 contains 14 residues. Per the germline V gene, CDR1 is MDHEN and CDR2 is SYDVKM. CDR3 coding DNA: TGTGCCAGCAGTCTGGGGGGAGCCTACAATGAGCAGTTCTTC. Residues: CASSLGGAYNEQFF.

This chain links TRBV5-4 with TRBJ1-2, with TRBD1 as a possible D gene (6 bases). The ends were cut back, 3 bases at V and 7 bases at J, with 13 bases in the middle. The CDR3 has 13 residues. From germline, CDR1 is SGHNT and CDR2 YYREEE (reference sequence). The CDR3 loop reads CASSSRQDSGYTF. CDR3 bases: TGTGCCAGCAGCTCTAGACAGGACTCTGGCTACACCTTC.

The chain joins TRBV10-3 to TRBJ1-2; D call uncertain. The V gene lost 1 base and the J gene lost 8 bases, with 11 bases spanning the gap. Germline CDR1 ENHRY, CDR2 SYGVKD. The CDR3 runs to 13 residues. The CDR3 coding sequence is TGTGCCATCAGTGAGTTTCCGGGGAGCGGCTACACCTTC. Translating it yields CAISEFPGSGYTF.

For the CDR3, the DNA is TGTGCCAGCAGGAGCTATGGTTACAATGAGCAGTTCTTC. It codes for CASRSYGYNEQFF. The chain links TRBV28 to TRBJ2-1, with unresolved D. CDR1 is MDHEN and CDR2 is SYDVKM in the germline V gene. V was pared by 6 bases and J by 4 bases, with 10 bases between. The CDR3 covers 13 residues. Full variable domain (remainder filled in from reference TRBV28 and TRBJ2-1): DVKVTQSSRYLVKRTGEKVFLECVQDMDHENMFWYRQDPGLGLRLIYFSYDVKMKEKGDIPEGYSVSREKKERFSLILESASTNQTSMYLCASRSYGYNEQFFGPGTRLTVL.

J is TRBJ2-7 and V is TRBV2, with unresolved D. From germline, CDR1 is SNHLY and CDR2 FYNNEI. The CDR3 covers 13 residues. V dropped 1 base and J dropped 8 bases, with 12 bases sitting between them. In DNA, the CDR3 is TGTGCCAGCAGTGAAGGAATCTACTCACAGCAGTACTTC. Its protein product is CASSEGIYSQQYF.

In the case of this clone: At one end the junction does not follow the germline gene, possibly because of a read error. This chain uses TRBV28 with TRBJ1-6; no reliable D call. In germline, CDR1 is MDHEN, CDR2 SYDVKM. The CDR3 length is 11 residues. CDR3 sequence reads: CASNSGPRTDF. Here the CDR3 DNA reads TGTGCCAGCAATTCCGGTCCTAGAACGGACTTT.

The gene calls are TRBV4-1 and TRBJ2-1; 7 bases match TRBD2. CDR1 and CDR2 (germline): MGHRA, YSYEKL. J gave up 1 base and V 1 base, and 4 bases lay outside the gene matches. The CDR3 totals 16 residues. The CDR3 coding sequence is TGCGCCAGCAGCCAAGTTCTAGCGGTATCCTACAATGAGCAGTTCTTC. It encodes CASSQVLAVSYNEQFF.

The V and J genes are TRBV5-1 and TRBJ1-1, with D maybe TRBD1 (6 bases). Germline values: CDR1 SGHRS, CDR2 YFSETQ. The germline V and J ends were trimmed by 6 bases and 3 bases, with 15 bases remaining between them. CDR3 length equals 14 residues. CDR3 in amino acids: CASIRGGVHTEAFF. The CDR3 DNA is TGCGCCAGCATCAGAGGGGGGGTCCACACTGAAGCTTTCTTT.

The rearrangement links TRBV30 to TRBJ1-6; a possible D gene is TRBD1 (6 bases). The CDR3 covers 13 residues. V was pared by 0 bases and J by 13 bases, with 13 bases between. CDR1 is GTSNPN and CDR2 is SVGIG in the germline V gene (reference sequence). The CDR3 sequence: CAWSVPRQAPLHF. CDR3 DNA sequence: TGTGCCTGGAGTGTACCCCGACAGGCCCCCCTCCACTTT.

CDR3 region: CASSLTGMYEQYF. The CDR3 DNA reads as TGTGCCAGCAGCTTGACAGGGATGTACGAGCAGTACTTC. The J gene is TRBJ2-7, the V gene TRBV11-2; the match to TRBD1 covers 7 bases. Germline CDR1 reads SGHAT; CDR2 reads FQNNGV. V shed 3 bases, J shed 4 bases, and the junction held 3 bases outside the gene matches. CDR3 length: 13 amino acids.

The genes are TRBV29-1 and TRBJ2-7, with 7 bases matching TRBD1. Looked up from germline, CDR1 is SQVTM and CDR2 is ANQGSEA. V was pared by 4 bases and J by 3 bases, with 0 bases of the junction left unmatched. The CDR3 spans 11 residues. The CDR3 region has the DNA TGCAGCGTTGGGGACAGCTACGAGCAGTACTTC. Translated: CSVGDSYEQYF.

This chain joins TRBV2 and TRBJ1-1, with TRBD1 as a possible D gene (6 bases). Germline V gene lookup returns CDR1 SNHLY and CDR2 FYNNEI. V shed 8 bases and J shed 8 bases, with 6 bases lying between them. The CDR3 has 9 amino acids. CDR3 amino acids: CASGTEAFF. The CDR3 DNA sequence: TGTGCCAGCGGGACAGAAGCTTTCTTT.

The chain is built from TRBV7-3 and TRBJ2-1; weak D call: TRBD1 (5 bases). V lost 4 bases and J lost 5, with 15 bases in between. Looked up from germline, CDR1 is SGHTA and CDR2 is FQGTGA. The CDR3 is 15 amino acids. The DNA of the CDR3 is TGTGCCAGCAGCTCCCGTAGGGGAAATAACAATGAGCAGTTCTTC. Encoded protein: CASSSRRGNNNEQFF.